This T cell receptor beta chain is from a study of early T cells in non-severe SARS-CoV-2 infection. Study in general: The authors sequenced bulk RNA from unsorted whole blood, leaving chains unpaired.

Many counts were recorded for this clonotype. The library protocol tagged individual cDNA molecules with unique molecular identifiers. Each CDR3 protein is one row after TCRdb ran MiXCR on the 5' RACE reads. This repertoire shows under 45,000 distinct CDR3 sequences, roughly 7.9% found once; its top ten account for roughly an eighth. The CDR3 runs 17 residues. Trimming took 0 bases from V and 2 from J; bases not matched to a gene: 3. Germline CDR1 and CDR2: SGHRS and YFSETQ. This material consisted of whole blood, taken at baseline. This chain uses TRBV5-1 with TRBJ2-3; 13 nucleotides line up with TRBD2. This TCR derives from an adult who was a healthcare worker with PCR-confirmed SARS-CoV-2 infection or an uninfected control (not recorded which). The CDR3 nucleotides read TGCGCCAGCAGCTTGGTGGGACTAGCGGGATCCACAGATACGCAGTATTTT. It yields the protein CASSLVGLAGSTDTQYF.